This T cell receptor (beta chain) appears in the sequencing data of a study of blood T cells in healthy people across ages. Overall study: Per every two T cells, about one barcoded beta molecule was captured by template switching.

Trimming took 3 bases from V and 1 from J, leaving 9 bases between them. This CDR3 spans 14 amino acids. Germline values: CDR1 SEHNR, CDR2 FQNEAQ (reference sequence). Primed by a sample-barcoded 5' primer and a J-beta primer mix, a second PCR proceeded for about 7 to 12 cycles. TCRdb called the 5' RACE reads again in MiXCR, with one record for every CDR3 protein. The data hold 1.6 million or so distinct CDR3 sequences, with 30% to 35% observed a single time. With each sample, at least 6 micrograms of total RNA were extracted. The sample holds a few counts of this clonotype. This sequence joins TRBV7-9 and TRBJ1-1; D is ambiguous. Sequencing used blood. The receptor comes from a young woman in good health. CDR3 residues: CASSFRSENTEAFF. In DNA, the CDR3 is TGTGCCAGCAGCTTTCGGAGTGAGAACACTGAAGCTTTCTTT.